This T cell receptor beta chain was sequenced during a study of blood T cell repertoires in COVID-19 (TCRdb year 2020). At the level of the whole study: Samples covering the acute and convalescent phases of COVID-19 were provided by collaborators in the United States, Italy and Spain. The material from the prospective study consisted of cDNA or gDNA derived from T cells, B-cell-depleted T cells, or PBMCs. Subjects who had been exposed to COVID-19, were actively infected with it, or had recovered from it provided the deeply sampled blood TCRbeta repertoires that made up the dataset. The repertoires were released in a freely available public database meant as a resource for research on the immune response to SARS-CoV-2. Samples were obtained from the ongoing ImmuneRACE study (first 160 participants) and from over 1,000 subjects provided by 6 global collaborators. Sample metadata almost always included a de-identified subject ID, COVID-19 status, age in years and sex. HLA class I and class II types, where available, came from metadata supplied by the sample provider rather than from assay-based typing.

TCRbeta CDR3 regions were amplified from genomic DNA by means of the immunoSEQ Assay, a bias-controlled multiplex PCR. As for the original processing: Within the assay, amplification of reference gene primers was used to estimate how many nucleated cells each sample contained. To quantify the absolute abundance of each unique TCRbeta CDR3 rearrangement, sequence reads were collapsed and filtered. For each sample, productive Simpson clonality was calculated as the square root of Simpson's diversity index over productive rearrangements. Not all clones reach the TCRdb copy of this immuneACCESS table, which keeps in-frame sequences only. Checked studies attribute under half of the gap to unresolved V genes and leave the rest unexplained. Clone size and V and J calls were adopted from that table, with D and trimming inferred from the DNA. Across this sample there are 380,000 or so clones, with around 87% seen only once. The leading ten clones occupy 1% to 1.5% of the sample.

Overall results and qualifications from the work: The quantity of clinical and demographic metadata differed by source and by participant and was supplied without curation.

The germline V gene (reference sequence) yields SEHNR for CDR1 and FQNEAQ for CDR2. The germline ends are 12 bases apart after V is trimmed by 5 bases and J by 8 bases. The CDR3 spans 13 residues, from the cysteine through the phenylalanine. Solely the CDR3 DNA is kept, with 39 bases framed from the first base. In the prospective study, participants were roughly 18 to 95 years old, resided in about two dozen geographic areas of the United States, and were enrolled through a virtual design. In the prospective study, participants were assigned to cohorts based on the clinical history participants reported in a screening survey and a study questionnaire. Recovered participants in ImmuneRACE Cohort 3 were defined as having two consecutive negative NP/OP PCR tests, clearance from a healthcare professional, or resolution of symptoms. Each participant in the prospective study had whole blood, serum and a nasopharyngeal or oropharyngeal swab collected by mobile phlebotomists. Additional blood draws and questionnaires over an approximately two-month period could optionally be provided by prospective study participants. Blood samples from the prospective study were shipped frozen or at room temperature prior to DNA extraction.

Concerning this clone itself: What this receptor recognizes is not known. Qualities for individual bases were not recorded, and no much larger clone is one base off.

Sequencing was performed on PBMCs or T cells enriched from blood (not recorded which). Recombination connected TRBV7-9 to TRBJ1-4; the D gene is perhaps TRBD1, from 5 matching bases. The clonotype originates from a man aged 25 to 45 who had recovered from COVID-19. The CDR3: CASSLTVEEKLFF. The nucleotide sequence reads as follows: TGTGCCAGCAGCCTGACAGTTGAGGAAAAACTGTTTTTT.